This TCR beta chain comes out of a study of regulatory T cells in long-lasting Graves disease. V shed 8 bases and J 7 bases; nucleotides not matched to a gene: 13. This CDR3 contains 15 residues. Germline CDR1 and CDR2: LNHDA and SQIVND (reference sequence). With regard to this clonotype: Its antigen is as yet unknown.

Regarding the study as a whole: There was favoring of TRBV28, TRBJ1-2 and TRBJ2-5 in persistent disease.

The TCR beta library used iRepertoire HTBI primers with Arm-PCR amplification of CDR3. MiXCR was run by TCRdb on the multiplex PCR reads, yielding one entry per CDR3 protein. The sample comprises under 450,000 distinct CDR3 sequences, 20% to 30% of which are singletons, and approximately 28% rests with the top ten. Described time point: persistent/refractory GD, antithyroid drugs over 5 years with positive TRAb. The TCR library used RNA extracted from PBMCs. This specimen consisted of peripheral blood mononuclear cells (PBMCs), obtained when the disease was refractory, from a patient treated with antithyroid drugs. The chain is built from TRBV19 and TRBJ2-7; 11 bases line up with TRBD1. This sequence was found in a female donor with Graves disease. DNA of the CDR3: TGTGCCAGTCAACTTGGAGGACAGGGGGCGCAGGAGCAGTACTTC. Translation gives CASQLGGQGAQEQYF.